Listed below are T cell receptor beta chains from one sample, sequenced in a study of early T cells in non-severe SARS-CoV-2 infection. MiXCR, run by TCRdb on the 5' RACE reads, gives a single entry per CDR3 protein. The table lists tens of thousands of distinct CDR3 sequences, roughly 5% of them singletons. The sample was whole blood. All receptors derive from an adult who was a healthcare worker with PCR-confirmed SARS-CoV-2 infection or an uninfected control (not recorded which). Both conserved end residues are part of each CDR3. D genes are given only for firm matches. Clone size appears in some rows only: once, few, many, or a class for an expanded clone.

TRBJ2-3 NA TRBV10-3 few TGTGCCATCAGTGAGTCGAAGGGCGGCAGCACAGATACGCAGTATTTT CAISESKGGSTDTQYF
TRBJ2-5 NA TRBV7-2 few TGTGCCAGCAGCTTAGTGCGCGGGTACCAAGAGACCCAGTACTTC CASSLVRGYQETQYF
TRBJ2-1 TRBD1 TRBV7-3 few TGTGCCAGCAGCATTGGGACAGGAGTTCTCGGGGATGAGCAGTTCTTC CASSIGTGVLGDEQFF
TRBJ1-2 NA TRBV7-2 many TGTGCCAGCAGCTTACAGATGGTCTATGGCTACACCTTC CASSLQMVYGYTF
TRBJ1-6 NA TRBV15 many TGTGCCACCAGCAGAGGGACTATAGATAATTCACCCCTCCACTTT CATSRGTIDNSPLHF
TRBJ2-5 NA TRBV20-1 NA TGCAGTGCTAGCCGGACGGCGGAGACCCAGTACTTC CSASRTAETQYF
TRBJ2-3 TRBD2 TRBV18 NA TGTGCCAGCTCACCCCCGGGAGGGTACTCTTCGCAGTATTTT CASSPPGGYSSQYF
TRBJ2-1 TRBD1 TRBV7-9 many TGTGCCAGCAGTCCAAACAGGGGCTCGGATGAGCAGTTCTTC CASSPNRGSDEQFF
TRBJ2-1 NA TRBV4-3 many TGCGCCAGCAGCCAAGTCGACAGGCGGTACTACAATGAGCAGTTCTTC CASSQVDRRYYNEQFF
TRBJ2-1 NA TRBV11-2 few TGTGCCAGCAGCGGCCAGGACGGGTACAATGAGCAGTTCTTC CASSGQDGYNEQFF
TRBJ1-2 NA TRBV7-2 many TGTGCCAGCGGGACAAACCGTAATGGCTACACCTTC CASGTNRNGYTF
TRBJ2-1 NA TRBV13 many TGTGCCAGCAGCTTAGGTCCTTTTGAGCAGTTCTTC CASSLGPFEQFF
TRBJ2-7 TRBD2 TRBV5-1 many TGCGCCAGCAGTCAGATAGCGGGACCGTACGAGCAGTACTTC CASSQIAGPYEQYF
TRBJ2-7 NA TRBV10-3 medium-sized TGTGCCATCAGTGAGTCCCCAGAGCCCTTCGAGCAGTACTTC CAISESPEPFEQYF
TRBJ2-5 NA TRBV24-1 many TGTGCCACCAGTTTAGGGGGTCAGGAGACCCAGTACTTC CATSLGGQETQYF
TRBJ1-1 NA TRBV18 many TGTGCCAGCTCACCTAGGGTTGCTGAAGCTTTCTTT CASSPRVAEAFF
TRBJ2-2 TRBD2 TRBV6-4 many TGTGCCAGCAGTGACGGACTAGCGGGAGATGCTGGGGAGCTGTTTTTT CASSDGLAGDAGELFF
TRBJ1-1 NA TRBV12-3/TRBV12-4 many TGTGCCAGCAGTTCAAACATGAACACTGAAGCTTTCTTT CASSSNMNTEAFF
TRBJ1-1 TRBD1 TRBV20-1 many TGCAGTGCTAGATCAGGGGGAGGATACCCTGAAGCTTTCTTT CSARSGGGYPEAFF
TRBJ2-7 TRBD1 TRBV7-9 NA TGTGCCAGCAGCCCTAAGACAGGGCCCTACGAGCAGTACTTC CASSPKTGPYEQYF
TRBJ2-2 NA TRBV6-5 many TGTGCCAGCAAGCTGGATAACACCGGGGAGCTGTTTTTT CASKLDNTGELFF
TRBJ2-2 NA TRBV4-3 NA TGCGCCAGCAGCCAGGGCCGTGGGACCGGGGAGCTGTTTTTT CASSQGRGTGELFF
TRBJ2-2 NA TRBV6-1 many TGTGCCAGCAGTGAAGAGGGGCGGGGAGACACCGGGGAGCTGTTTTTT CASSEEGRGDTGELFF
TRBJ2-2 NA TRBV29-1 medium-sized TGCAGCGTTGAACCCCAGCCCGGAGGGGAGCTGTTTTTT CSVEPQPGGELFF
TRBJ2-1 NA TRBV7-9 many TGTGCCAGCAGCTTTTTGGTAGCTCCCTCCAATGAGCAGTTCTTC CASSFLVAPSNEQFF
TRBJ2-3 NA TRBV29-1 many TGCAGCGTTCAAATCGGTTCCACAGATACGCAGTATTTT CSVQIGSTDTQYF
TRBJ2-3 NA TRBV7-2 many TGTGCCAGCAGCTTATGGGGAAGCACAGATACGCAGTATTTT CASSLWGSTDTQYF
TRBJ2-7 TRBD2 TRBV12-3/TRBV12-4 many TGTGCCAGCAGTTTCCGGACTAGCGGGTGGGAGCAGTACTTC CASSFRTSGWEQYF
TRBJ1-1 NA TRBV15 many TGTGCCACCAGCAGAACTCCGGCCCTAATCAGGGGCACTGAAGCTTTCTTT CATSRTPALIRGTEAFF